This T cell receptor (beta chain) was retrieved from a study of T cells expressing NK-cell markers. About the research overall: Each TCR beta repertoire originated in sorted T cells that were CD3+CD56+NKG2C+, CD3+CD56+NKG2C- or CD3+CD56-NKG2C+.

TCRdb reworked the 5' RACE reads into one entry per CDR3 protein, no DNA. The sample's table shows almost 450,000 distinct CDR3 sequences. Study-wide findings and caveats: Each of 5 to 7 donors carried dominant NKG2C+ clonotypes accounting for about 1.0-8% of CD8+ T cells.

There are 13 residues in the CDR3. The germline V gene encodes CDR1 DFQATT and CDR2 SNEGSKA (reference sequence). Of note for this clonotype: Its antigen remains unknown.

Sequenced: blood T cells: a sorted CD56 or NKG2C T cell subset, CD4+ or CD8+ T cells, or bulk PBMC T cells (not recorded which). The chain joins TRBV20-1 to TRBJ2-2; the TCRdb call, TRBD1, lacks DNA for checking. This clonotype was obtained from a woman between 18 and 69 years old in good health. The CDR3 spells CSADRVGTGELFF.